Listed below are T cell receptor beta chains from one sample, sequenced in a study of T cells in localized non-small cell lung cancer. Data came from immunoSEQ multiplex PCR; TCRdb stores just in-frame clones and leaves some out. Of 10,000 to 13,000 clones in the sample, approximately 48% were seen once. This material consisted of lymph node tissue, taken before any cancer treatment. These receptors were obtained from a woman aged 35-75 years with stage II squamous cell lung carcinoma. Both conserved end residues are part of each CDR3. A D gene is named only where the DNA matches it firmly. Expanded clones get a size class; other rows say once, few or many, or leave the size out.

TRBJ2-3 | NA | TRBV6-8 | NA | TGTGCCAGCAGACCGGGGGCGGGAAACACAGATACGCAGTATTTT | CASRPGAGNTDTQYF
TRBJ1-6 | NA | TRBV28 | NA | TGTGCCAGCACCACCCTAACAGGTGCCTCCTATAATTCACCCCTCCACTTT | CASTTLTGASYNSPLHF
TRBJ1-1 | few | TRBV6-1 | NA | TGTGCCAGCAGTGAAGGAAACGGAGGGTCCTCAGCTTTCTTT | CASSEGNGGSSAFF
TRBJ1-6 | NA | TRBV10-1 | NA | TGCGCCAGCAGTGAGGGGAATTCACCCCTCCACTTT | CASSEGNSPLHF
TRBJ2-7 | NA | TRBV5-1 | TRBD1 | TGCGCCAGCAGCCCCGGACAGGGTTGGTCCTACGAGCAGTACTTC | CASSPGQGWSYEQYF
TRBJ1-4 | NA | TRBV18 | NA | TGTGCCAGCTCACCACCGTTGTCAGGGAAGAATGAAAAACTGTTTTTT | CASSPPLSGKNEKLFF
TRBJ2-1 | NA | TRBV11-3 | TRBD2 | TGTGCCAGCAGCTTAGATCGGGGAGGGGATGAGCAGTTCTTC | CASSLDRGGDEQFF
TRBJ2-7 | few | TRBV6-9 | TRBD1 | TGTGCCAGCAGCGCCGGGACAGTCTACGAGCAGTACTTC | CASSAGTVYEQYF
TRBJ1-2 | few | TRBV6-7 | NA | TGTGCCAGCAGGAAAGGACAGTCCGGCTATGGCTACACCTTC | CASRKGQSGYGYTF
TRBJ1-1 | NA | TRBV18 | TRBD1 | TGTGCCAGCTCACCTCAGGGGGGGACGAACACTGAAGCTTTCTTT | CASSPQGGTNTEAFF
TRBJ1-4 | few | TRBV11-3 | NA | TGTGCCAGCAGCTTGGACGGTAATATTGGGGAAAAACTGTTTTTT | CASSLDGNIGEKLFF
TRBJ1-2 | once | TRBV5-1 | TRBD1 | TGCGCCAGCAGCTTGAGGGGGACAGAAACCTATGGCTACACCTTC | CASSLRGTETYGYTF
TRBJ1-2 | NA | TRBV6-7 | NA | TGTGCCAGCACCGGGAAGTATGGCTACACCTTC | CASTGKYGYTF
TRBJ2-3 | NA | TRBV5-1 | TRBD2 | TGCGCCAGCAGCTTGCAGGGAGGGAACACAGATACGCAGTATTTT | CASSLQGGNTDTQYF
TRBJ2-5 | few | TRBV18 | TRBD2 | TGTGCCAGCTCACTGAGCGCCTCTAGCGGGAGGTCGAAGACCCAGTACTTC | CASSLSASSGRSKTQYF
TRBJ2-5 | NA | TRBV29-1 | NA | TGCAGCGTCCAGATCAGGACGGGCCAAGAGACCCAGTACTTC | CSVQIRTGQETQYF
TRBJ1-5 | NA | TRBV18 | NA | TGTGCCAGCTCACTGAATAGCAATCAGCCCCAGCATTTT | CASSLNSNQPQHF
TRBJ2-4 | NA | TRBV11-3 | NA | TGTGCCAGCAGCCCGGGGGCACTAGCCAAAAACATTCAGTACTTC | CASSPGALAKNIQYF
TRBJ2-3 | NA | TRBV6-8 | NA | TGTGCCAGCAGTTACTCTACATACAATACGCAGTATTTT | CASSYSTYNTQYF
TRBJ1-1 | NA | TRBV6-8 | NA | TGTGCCAGCAGTGAGGGATTACGGAACACTGAAGCTTTCTTT | CASSEGLRNTEAFF
TRBJ2-3 | NA | TRBV15 | NA | TGTGCCACCAGCACCCCACCCCCTAGCACAGATACGCAGTATTTT | CATSTPPPSTDTQYF
TRBJ1-2 | NA | TRBV16 | NA | TGTGCCAGCAGCCAATCGTCGGCACAGGCAAGGAACTATGGCTACACCTTC | CASSQSSAQARNYGYTF
TRBJ2-5 | NA | TRBV11-3 | TRBD2 | TGTGCCAGCGGTTATTCCGGGACTACCCAAGAGACCCAGTACTTC | CASGYSGTTQETQYF
TRBJ1-4 | NA | TRBV15 | NA | TGTGCCACCAGCAGAGATCTCGGTAGGGGCGAGGATAATGAAAAACTGTTTTTT | CATSRDLGRGEDNEKLFF
TRBJ2-5 | medium-sized | TRBV11-3 | NA | TGTGCCAGCAGCCCCGGCGGGGGCGGAATGGGAGAGACCCAGTACTTC | CASSPGGGGMGETQYF
TRBJ1-1 | NA | TRBV19 | NA | TGTGCCAGTAGTATTCATTCACAGGGAGAAGCTTTCTTT | CASSIHSQGEAFF
TRBJ1-4 | few | TRBV9 | NA | TGTGCCAGCAGTGGGGGACCCGAGGAAAAACTGTTTTTT | CASSGGPEEKLFF
TRBJ2-1 | few | TRBV5-1 | TRBD2 | TGCGCCAGCAGCCTTCGGGCTAGCGGGCCTTACAATGAGCAGTTCTTC | CASSLRASGPYNEQFF
TRBJ1-1 | few | TRBV9 | NA | TGTGCCAGCAGACCTCGGCTGATGAACACTGAAGCTTTCTTT | CASRPRLMNTEAFF
TRBJ1-5 | NA | TRBV29-1 | TRBD1 | TGCAGCGTTGGGGGTACAGGGGATCGGGATCAGCCCCAGCATTTT | CSVGGTGDRDQPQHF
TRBJ1-1 | medium-sized | TRBV9 | NA | TGTGCCAGCAGCGTAGACTGGAACACTGAAGCTTTCTTT | CASSVDWNTEAFF
TRBJ2-2 | NA | TRBV16 | TRBD2 | TGTGCCAGCAGCCCTTTTCGACTAGCAGGCACCGGGGAGCTGTTTTTT | CASSPFRLAGTGELFF
TRBJ1-6 | NA | TRBV15 | NA | TGTGCCACCAGCAGAGATAGGGCAGGGGTTTCACCCCTCCACTTT | CATSRDRAGVSPLHF
TRBJ1-2 | NA | TRBV14 | NA | TGTGCCAGCAGCCAAGAACGGTCCTACTATGGCTACACCTTC | CASSQERSYYGYTF
TRBJ1-5 | once | TRBV19 | NA | TGTGCCAAGGAGTACCCCGATTGCCCCCAGCATTTT | CAKEYPDCPQHF
TRBJ2-1 | NA | TRBV14 | NA | TGTGCCAGCAGCCCAACAGCCGCCAGCCGGCGGATCTACAATGAGCAGTTCTTC | CASSPTAASRRIYNEQFF
TRBJ1-1 | NA | TRBV29-1 | NA | TGCAGCGTTGACCGAGGGGGGGCCCTCACTGAAGCTTTCTTT | CSVDRGGALTEAFF
TRBJ2-2 | few | TRBV6-8 | TRBD2 | TGTGCCAGCAGGCGGGGGAGAAACACCGGGGAGCTGTTTTTT | CASRRGRNTGELFF
TRBJ2-2 | few | TRBV18 | NA | TGTGCCAGCTCACCACCCCGGGGGCCGTACACCGGGGAGCTGTTTTTT | CASSPPRGPYTGELFF
TRBJ1-1 | NA | TRBV18 | NA | TGTGCCAGCTCACGCCTTGGGGGAACCACTGAAGCTTTCTTT | CASSRLGGTTEAFF
TRBJ1-1 | few | TRBV5-1 | NA | TGCGCCAGCAGCTTGGATCGGACAGTAAGTGAAGCTTTCTTT | CASSLDRTVSEAFF
TRBJ1-1 | few | TRBV6-8 | NA | TGTGCCAGCAGTTTGAGGCCAGGGAACACTGAAGCTTTCTTT | CASSLRPGNTEAFF
TRBJ1-2 | NA | TRBV19 | NA | TGTGCCAGTACCGTGGACTTGCTCTCGGGCTACACCTTC | CASTVDLLSGYTF
TRBJ2-7 | NA | TRBV9 | NA | TGTGCCAGCAGCCTTCAGGGATACGAGCAGTACTTC | CASSLQGYEQYF
TRBJ2-7 | NA | TRBV19 | NA | TGTGCCAGTAGTACCGACCCCCAATACGAGCAGTACTTC | CASSTDPQYEQYF
TRBJ2-7 | NA | TRBV14 | NA | TGTGCCAGCAGCCCATTGTCTCGACCCCCTGACGAGCAGTACTTC | CASSPLSRPPDEQYF
TRBJ2-2 | few | TRBV1 | NA | TGCGCCAGCAGCCGGAGTTCCCGGGACAACGCGAACACCGGGGAGCTGTTTTTT | CASSRSSRDNANTGELFF
TRBJ1-1 | NA | TRBV19 | NA | TGTGCCAGTAGTATTCTGATGTGGACCACTGTACCTTTCTTT | CASSILMWTTVPFF
TRBJ2-3 | few | TRBV19 | TRBD2 | TGTGCCACCAAGGGCGGGAGGCAGAACACAGATACGCAGTATTTT | CATKGGRQNTDTQYF
TRBJ2-3 | once | TRBV19 | TRBD2 | TGTGCCAGTAGTATTAATAGCGGGCCAGATACGCAGTATTTT | CASSINSGPDTQYF